This T cell receptor (beta chain) was sequenced in a study of spatial heterogeneity in lung cancer (dated by TCRdb to between 2019 and 2020). In terms of the full investigation: More beta-chain than alpha-chain transcripts were consistently detected, likely reflecting higher beta-chain transcript abundance. Both alpha and beta chains were TCR-sequenced in roughly 200 tumor regions, 64 matched nontumor lung samples and some 56 PBMC samples obtained at surgery. TCR alpha and beta repertoires were quantitatively compared across multiple tumor regions, matched nontumor lung and blood in non-small cell lung cancer. The study linked features of the TCR repertoire to counts of nonsynonymous mutations, which were determined by whole-exome sequencing of tumor tissue. In the raw uncorrected reads, each unique combination of TCR and UMI appeared more than ten times on average.

What the work shows at the level of the full study, not this receptor alone: Additional single-cell paired TCR alpha and beta sequencing was considered necessary to confirm, at a functional level, the hypothesis that regional TCRs recognize regional mutations.

Inclusive of the bounding cysteine and phenylalanine, the CDR3 is 13 residues long. CDR3 DNA only is kept here, 39 bases in frame from base 1. The CDR1 and CDR2 encoded by the germline V gene are ENHRY and SYGVKD. V lost 3 bases and J lost 1 base; the stretch between them is 7 bases long. Libraries were built with 5' RACE. These reads were obtained on a NextSeq 500. In the TCR library protocol, a unique molecular identifier was attached to each TCR cDNA molecule so that PCR and sequencing errors could be corrected. Regarding the original processing steps: Decombinator tools were used for TCR identification, UMI-based error correction and CDR3 extraction. Expanded TCRs were defined as those above a frequency of 2 per 1,000, corresponding to the top 1% of the tumor frequency distribution. Each repertoire was subsampled 100 times to 5,000 TCRs, after which Renyi diversity was computed with the R vegan package. CDR3 similarity networks were constructed using string-kernel similarity of amino acid triplets, with links drawn between CDR3s whose pairwise similarity was above 0.82. Through fastp at Q25 and MiXCR, TCRdb rebuilt clones from the public reads, retaining in-frame beta chains. Rows with a matching CDR3 protein are joined into one entry that keeps the most common DNA and genes. The V and J calls reflect TCRdb's pipeline rather than the authors' work. The sample table records some 11,000 distinct CDR3 sequences; around 3.9% of these occur just once. The ten largest clones add up to around 6.9% of the sample.

This clonotype is considered medium-sized (0.01 to 0.1%). No cognate antigen has been identified for it. It has no much larger one-base neighbor in the sample; base qualities were not kept. This beta chain was picked up by a library intended for alpha chains and is off target, so its count carries little meaning. The sample's time point label, decoded: sample taken at primary tumor resection. TCR sequencing used whole RNA extracted from tumor and nontumor lung tissue, or from cryopreserved PBMC samples, without cell sorting. Samples were obtained from around 72 patients with early-stage, untreated non-small cell lung cancer from the lung TRACERx cohort. Patients were selected for TCR sequencing only if sufficient RNA was available from at least two tumor regions. A lung pathologist reviewed the tumor and adjacent nontumor lung specimens before the specimens were selected.

The V and J genes are TRBV10-3 and TRBJ2-7; no confident D gene assignment can be made. The specimen comprised normal lung tissue next to the tumor, sampled at surgery. This receptor was taken from a male donor with early-stage non-small cell lung cancer. The DNA sequence is TGTGCCATCAGTGATCTGGAGTCCTACGAGCAGTACTTC. This is translated as CAISDLESYEQYF.